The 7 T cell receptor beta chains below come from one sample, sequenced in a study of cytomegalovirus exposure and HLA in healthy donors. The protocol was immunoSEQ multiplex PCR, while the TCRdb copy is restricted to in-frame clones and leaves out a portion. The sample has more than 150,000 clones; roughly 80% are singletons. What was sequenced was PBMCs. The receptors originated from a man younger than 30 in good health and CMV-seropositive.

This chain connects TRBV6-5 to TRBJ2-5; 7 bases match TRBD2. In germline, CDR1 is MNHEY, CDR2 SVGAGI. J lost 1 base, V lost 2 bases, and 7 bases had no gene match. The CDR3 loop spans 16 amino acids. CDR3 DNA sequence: TGTGCCAGCAGTTACGATATTAGCGGGCCCCAAGAGACCCAGTACTTC. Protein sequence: CASSYDISGPQETQYF.

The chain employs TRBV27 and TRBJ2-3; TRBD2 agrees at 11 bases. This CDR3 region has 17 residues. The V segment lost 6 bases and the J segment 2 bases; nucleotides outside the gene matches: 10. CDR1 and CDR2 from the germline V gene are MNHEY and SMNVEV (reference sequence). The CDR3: CASSQLKTSGDTDTQYF. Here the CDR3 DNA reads TGTGCCAGCAGCCAACTAAAGACTAGCGGGGACACAGATACGCAGTATTTT.

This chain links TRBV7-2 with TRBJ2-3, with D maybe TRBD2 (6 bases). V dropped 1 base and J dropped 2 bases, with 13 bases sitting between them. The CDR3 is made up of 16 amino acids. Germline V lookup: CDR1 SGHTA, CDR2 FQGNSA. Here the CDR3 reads CASSLVAGSYTDTQYF. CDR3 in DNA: TGTGCCAGCAGCTTAGTTGCGGGATCTTACACAGATACGCAGTATTTT.

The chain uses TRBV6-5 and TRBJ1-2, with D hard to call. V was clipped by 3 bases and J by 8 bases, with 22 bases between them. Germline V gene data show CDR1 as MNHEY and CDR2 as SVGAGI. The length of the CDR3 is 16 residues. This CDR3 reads CASSYLASDLSEGYTF. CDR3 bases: TGTGCCAGCAGTTATTTGGCAAGCGACCTTAGTGAAGGCTACACCTTC.

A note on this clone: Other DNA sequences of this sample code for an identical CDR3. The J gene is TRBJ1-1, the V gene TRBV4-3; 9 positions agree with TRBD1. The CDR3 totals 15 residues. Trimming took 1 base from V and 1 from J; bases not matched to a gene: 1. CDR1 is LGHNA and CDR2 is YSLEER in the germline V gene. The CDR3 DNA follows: TGCGCCAGCAGCCAAGTGACAGGGGGGAACACTGAAGCTTTCTTT. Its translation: CASSQVTGGNTEAFF.

Here the CDR3 reads CASTQTRDRGAGQPQHF. The CDR3 DNA reads as TGTGCCAGCACCCAAACCCGGGACAGGGGAGCGGGGCAGCCCCAGCATTTT. V and J are TRBV5-6 and TRBJ1-5, with TRBD1 matching over 10 bases. Germline V lookup: CDR1 SGHDT, CDR2 YYEEEE. The trim removed 6 bases at V and 7 bases at J, leaving 16 bases unmatched. The CDR3 sequence is 17 residues long.

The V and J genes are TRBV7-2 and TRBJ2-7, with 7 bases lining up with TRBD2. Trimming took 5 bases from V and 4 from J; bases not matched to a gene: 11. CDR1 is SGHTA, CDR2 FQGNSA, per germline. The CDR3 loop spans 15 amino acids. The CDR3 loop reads CASSPGGGQLYEQYF. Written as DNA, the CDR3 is TGTGCCAGCAGCCCCGGGGGAGGGCAGTTGTACGAGCAGTACTTC.